This TCR beta chain emerged from a study of blood T cells in healthy people across ages. Points from the study as a whole: Nothing was known about donor CMV status, and this possibly confounded expanded clonotype changes.

Per sample, at least 5 micrograms of total RNA were extracted. Notes on this clonotype: The antigen remains unidentified.

Germline CDR1 reads LNHNV; CDR2 reads YYDKDF (reference sequence). The V end was cut by 6 bases, the J end by 7 bases, with 19 bases between. This CDR3 region has 15 residues. A J-beta primer mix and a sample-barcoded 5' primer were used in a second PCR of roughly 6 to 11 cycles. TCRdb passed the 5' RACE reads through MiXCR, listing each CDR3 protein once. The sample has approximately 850,000 distinct CDR3 sequences; over 45% are singletons. Sequencing input: blood. The clonotype originates from a man aged 25-45 years in good health. This chain connects TRBV15 to TRBJ2-1; D may be TRBD2 (7 bases). CDR3 amino acids: CATSRGASGGNEQFF. As DNA, the CDR3 is TGTGCCACCAGTCGGGGGGCTAGCGGAGGAAATGAGCAGTTCTTC.